This T cell receptor beta chain comes out of a study of T cells in Graves' hyperthyroidism and ophthalmopathy. Notes on the study in general: Model predictions of ophthalmopathy came a median around 6.5 months before onset. Ophthalmopathy was separated from stable hyperthyroidism by a 13 V-J model.

About this clonotype: Its antigen is not identified.

Uncontrolled infection, other autoimmune disease, pregnancy or lactation barred patients from enrollment. On the basis of clinical symptoms, serum thyroxine and TRAb, thyroid ultrasound and orbital computed tomography, diagnoses were made. RNA transcripts yielded amplified TCR beta CDR3 regions. The TCR CDR3 was amplified in a first-round RT-PCR using the HTBI primer set. TCRdb reprocessed the multiplex PCR reads with MiXCR, giving one entry per CDR3 protein. The profile covers 450,000 to 700,000 distinct CDR3 sequences, with about half appearing a single time and roughly 19% taken by the ten largest. Germline V gives CDR1 WSHSY, CDR2 SAAADI. CDR3 length: 15 residues. V was pared by 6 bases and J by 3 bases, with 10 bases of the junction left unmatched.

The rearrangement joins TRBV10-2 to TRBJ2-5, with 7 positions matching TRBD2. The sequence was obtained from an adult woman with Graves' disease, either hyperthyroidism or ophthalmopathy (not recorded which). The sequencing sample was made of peripheral blood or thyroid tissue (not recorded which). CDR3 coding DNA: TGCGCCAGCAGCTTGGGAGGGAACACTGAAGAGACCCAGTACTTC. Residues: CASSLGGNTEETQYF.